The present entry profiles one T cell receptor (beta chain) with its context. Its antigen is unidentified. The CDR3 spans 11 residues. Trimming pared 0 bases from V and 11 bases from J, leaving 7 bases between. CDR1 MNHEY and CDR2 SVGAGI come from the germline V gene. The entry originates in a study of OX40 agonist ivuxolimab in advanced cancers. Looking at the study overall: Of the patients, three showed partial responses, one with hepatocellular carcinoma and two with cutaneous melanoma. The study's findings and limits: Circulating CD4+ and CD8+ T cells showed clonal expansion by week 6 at 0.1 to 3.0 mg/kg.

TCRdb's table, derived via immunoSEQ multiplex PCR, lists solely in-frame clones and lacks some. Here the sample spans tens of thousands of clones, 84% being singletons. The chain joins TRBV6-5 to TRBJ1-1; D remains unclear. The receptor comes from an adult with an advanced solid tumor such as melanoma, head and neck, liver or kidney cancer. The sequenced sample was CD4+ or CD8+ T cells sorted from blood, obtained in a trial of the OX40 agonist ivuxolimab. The CDR3 DNA sequence: TGTGCCAGCAGTTACTCAATGATTGCTTTCTTT. It is translated as CASSYSMIAFF.